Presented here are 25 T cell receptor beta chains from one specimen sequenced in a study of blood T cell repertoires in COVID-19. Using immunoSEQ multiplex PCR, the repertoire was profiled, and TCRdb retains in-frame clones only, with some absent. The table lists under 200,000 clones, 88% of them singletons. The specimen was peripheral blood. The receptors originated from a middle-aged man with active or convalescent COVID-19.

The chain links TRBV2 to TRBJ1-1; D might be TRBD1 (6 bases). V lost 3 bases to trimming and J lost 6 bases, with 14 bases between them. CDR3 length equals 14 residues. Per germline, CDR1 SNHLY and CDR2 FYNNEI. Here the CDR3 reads CASSDPTGASEAFF. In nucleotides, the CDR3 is TGTGCCAGCAGTGATCCGACAGGAGCGTCTGAAGCTTTCTTT.

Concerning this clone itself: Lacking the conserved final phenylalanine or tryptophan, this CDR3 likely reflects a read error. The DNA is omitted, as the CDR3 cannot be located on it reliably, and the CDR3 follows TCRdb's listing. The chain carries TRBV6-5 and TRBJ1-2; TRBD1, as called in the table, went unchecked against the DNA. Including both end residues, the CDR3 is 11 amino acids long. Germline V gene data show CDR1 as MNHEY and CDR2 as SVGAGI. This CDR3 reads CASSLGTETHL.

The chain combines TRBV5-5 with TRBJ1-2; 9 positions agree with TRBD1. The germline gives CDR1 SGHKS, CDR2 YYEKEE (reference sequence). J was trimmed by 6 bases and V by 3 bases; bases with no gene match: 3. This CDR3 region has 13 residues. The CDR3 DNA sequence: TGTGCCAGCAGCTCGGACAGGGGCGATGGCTACACCTTC. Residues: CASSSDRGDGYTF.

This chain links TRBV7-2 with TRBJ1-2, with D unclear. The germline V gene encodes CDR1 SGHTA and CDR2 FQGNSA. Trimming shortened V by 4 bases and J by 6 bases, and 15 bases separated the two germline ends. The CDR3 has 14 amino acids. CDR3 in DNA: TGTGCCAGCAGCTACCGAGGCGGGGAGGATGGCTACACCTTC. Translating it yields CASSYRGGEDGYTF. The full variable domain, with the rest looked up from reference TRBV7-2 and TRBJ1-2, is GAGVSQSPSNKVTEKGKDVELRCDPISGHTALYWYRQSLGQGLEFLIYFQGNSAPDKSGLPSDRFSAERTGGSVSTLTIQRTQQEDSAVYLCASSYRGGEDGYTFGSGTRLTVV.

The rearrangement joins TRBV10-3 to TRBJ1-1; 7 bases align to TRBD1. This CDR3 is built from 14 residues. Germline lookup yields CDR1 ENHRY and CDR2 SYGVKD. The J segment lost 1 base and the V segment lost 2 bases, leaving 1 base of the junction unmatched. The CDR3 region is CAISEPGGNTEAFF. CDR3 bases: TGTGCCATCAGTGAGCCAGGGGGGAACACTGAAGCTTTCTTT.

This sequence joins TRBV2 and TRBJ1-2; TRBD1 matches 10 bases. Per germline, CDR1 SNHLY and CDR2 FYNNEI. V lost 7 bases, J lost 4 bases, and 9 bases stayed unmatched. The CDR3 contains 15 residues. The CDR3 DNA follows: TGTGCCAGCAAGTTCTTGGGACAGGGGTCCTATGGCTACACCTTC. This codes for CASKFLGQGSYGYTF.

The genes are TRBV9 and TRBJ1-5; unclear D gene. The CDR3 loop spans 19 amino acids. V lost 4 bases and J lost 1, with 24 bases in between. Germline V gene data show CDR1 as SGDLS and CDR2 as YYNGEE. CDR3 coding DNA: TGTGCCAGCAGCCGACCTAGATCCCCCGGGATAAGCAGCAATCAGCCCCAGCATTTT. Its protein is CASSRPRSPGISSNQPQHF.

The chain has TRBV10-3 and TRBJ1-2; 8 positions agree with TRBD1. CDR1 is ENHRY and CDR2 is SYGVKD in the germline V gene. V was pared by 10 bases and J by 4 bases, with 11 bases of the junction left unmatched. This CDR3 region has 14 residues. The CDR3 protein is CATWNAGGVYGYTF. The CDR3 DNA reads TGTGCCACTTGGAATGCAGGGGGCGTCTATGGCTACACCTTC.

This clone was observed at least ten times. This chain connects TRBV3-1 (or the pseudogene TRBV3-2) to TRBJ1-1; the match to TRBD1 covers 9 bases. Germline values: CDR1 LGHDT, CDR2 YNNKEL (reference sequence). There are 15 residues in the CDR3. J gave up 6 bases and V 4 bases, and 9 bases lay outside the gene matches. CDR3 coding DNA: TGTGCCAGCAGCCTTACGAGACAGGGGGTACCTGAAGCTTTCTTT. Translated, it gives CASSLTRQGVPEAFF.

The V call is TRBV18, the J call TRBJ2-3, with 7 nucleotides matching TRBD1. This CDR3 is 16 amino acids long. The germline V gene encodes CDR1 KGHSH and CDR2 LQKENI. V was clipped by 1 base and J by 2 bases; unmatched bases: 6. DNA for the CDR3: TGTGCCAGCTCACCACGGGACAGAGGAATCACAGATACGCAGTATTTT. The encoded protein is CASSPRDRGITDTQYF.

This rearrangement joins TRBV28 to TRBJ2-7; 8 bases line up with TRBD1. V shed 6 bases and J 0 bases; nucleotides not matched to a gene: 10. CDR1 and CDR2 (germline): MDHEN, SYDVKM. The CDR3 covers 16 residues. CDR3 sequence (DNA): TGTGCCAGCAGATCCTCTTGGGGGACAGGCTCCTACGAGCAGTACTTC. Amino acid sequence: CASRSSWGTGSYEQYF.

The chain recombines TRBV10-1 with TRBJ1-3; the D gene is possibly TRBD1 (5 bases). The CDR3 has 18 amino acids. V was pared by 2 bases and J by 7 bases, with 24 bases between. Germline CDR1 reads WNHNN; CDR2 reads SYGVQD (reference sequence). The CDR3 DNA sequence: TGCGCCAGCAGTGAGCCTGACCGGGACGCGGGGAAGAGCAACACCATATATTTT. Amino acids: CASSEPDRDAGKSNTIYF.

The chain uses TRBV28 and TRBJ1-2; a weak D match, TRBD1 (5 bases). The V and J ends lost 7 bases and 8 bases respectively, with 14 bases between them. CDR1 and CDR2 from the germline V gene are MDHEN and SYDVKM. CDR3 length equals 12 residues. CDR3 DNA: TGTGCCAGCAAATCAGGGATGGAAGGCTACACCTTC. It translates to CASKSGMEGYTF.

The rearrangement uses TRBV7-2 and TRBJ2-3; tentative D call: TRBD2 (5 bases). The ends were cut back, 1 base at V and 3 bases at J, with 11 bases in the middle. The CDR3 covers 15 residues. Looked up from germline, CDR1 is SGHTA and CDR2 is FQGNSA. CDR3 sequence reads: CASSLGDRLTDTQYF. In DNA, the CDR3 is TGTGCCAGCAGCTTAGGAGATAGACTAACAGATACGCAGTATTTT.

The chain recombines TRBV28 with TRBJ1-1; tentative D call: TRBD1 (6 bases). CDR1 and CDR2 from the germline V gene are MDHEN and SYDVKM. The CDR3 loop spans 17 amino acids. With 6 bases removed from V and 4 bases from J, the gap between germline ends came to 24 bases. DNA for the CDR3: TGTGCCAGCAGCTTAACACGTACTACAGGGAGCCCCACTGAAGCTTTCTTT. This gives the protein CASSLTRTTGSPTEAFF.

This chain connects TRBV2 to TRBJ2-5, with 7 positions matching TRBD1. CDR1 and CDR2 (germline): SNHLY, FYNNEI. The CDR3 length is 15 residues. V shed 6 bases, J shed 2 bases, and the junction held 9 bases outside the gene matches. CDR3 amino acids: CASRPTDRTQETQYF. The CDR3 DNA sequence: TGTGCCAGCAGGCCGACGGACAGGACTCAAGAGACCCAGTACTTC.

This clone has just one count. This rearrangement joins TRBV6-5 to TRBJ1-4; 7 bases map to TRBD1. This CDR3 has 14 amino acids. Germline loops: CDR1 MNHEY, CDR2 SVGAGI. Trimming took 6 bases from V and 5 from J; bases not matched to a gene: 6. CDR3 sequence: CASRTGQQNEKLFF. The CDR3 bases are TGTGCCAGCAGGACGGGACAGCAGAATGAAAAACTGTTTTTT.

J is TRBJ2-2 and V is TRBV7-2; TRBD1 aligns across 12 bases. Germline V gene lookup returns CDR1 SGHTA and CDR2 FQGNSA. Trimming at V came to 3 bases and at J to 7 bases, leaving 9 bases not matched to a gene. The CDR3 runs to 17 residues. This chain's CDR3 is CASSFGGGQGAVGELFF. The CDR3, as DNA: TGTGCCAGCAGCTTCGGTGGGGGACAGGGGGCGGTCGGGGAGCTGTTTTTT. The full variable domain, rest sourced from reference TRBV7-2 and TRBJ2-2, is GAGVSQSPSNKVTEKGKDVELRCDPISGHTALYWYRQSLGQGLEFLIYFQGNSAPDKSGLPSDRFSAERTGGSVSTLTIQRTQQEDSAVYLCASSFGGGQGAVGELFFGEGSRLTVL.

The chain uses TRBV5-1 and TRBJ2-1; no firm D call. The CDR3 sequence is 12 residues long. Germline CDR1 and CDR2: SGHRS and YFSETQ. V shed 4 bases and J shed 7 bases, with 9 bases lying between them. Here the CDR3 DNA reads TGCGCCAGCAGCCAATCCCATAATGAGCAGTTCTTC. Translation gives CASSQSHNEQFF.

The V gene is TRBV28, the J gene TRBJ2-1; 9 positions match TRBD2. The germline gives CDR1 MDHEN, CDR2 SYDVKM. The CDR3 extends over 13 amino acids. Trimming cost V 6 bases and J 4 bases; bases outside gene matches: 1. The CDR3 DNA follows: TGTGCCAGCAGGACTAGCGGATACAATGAGCAGTTCTTC. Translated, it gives CASRTSGYNEQFF.

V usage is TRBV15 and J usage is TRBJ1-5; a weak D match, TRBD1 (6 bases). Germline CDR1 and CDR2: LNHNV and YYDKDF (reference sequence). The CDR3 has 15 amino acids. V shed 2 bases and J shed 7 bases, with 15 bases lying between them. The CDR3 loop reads CATSRRKGVFQPQHF. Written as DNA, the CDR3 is TGTGCCACCAGCAGACGGAAGGGGGTTTTCCAGCCCCAGCATTTT.

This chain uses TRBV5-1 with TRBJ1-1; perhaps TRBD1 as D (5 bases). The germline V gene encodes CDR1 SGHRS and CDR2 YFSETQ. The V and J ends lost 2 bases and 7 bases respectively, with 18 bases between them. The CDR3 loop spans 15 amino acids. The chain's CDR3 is CASSLDRQFIDEAFF. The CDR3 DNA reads TGCGCCAGCAGCTTAGATCGACAGTTCATAGATGAAGCTTTCTTT.

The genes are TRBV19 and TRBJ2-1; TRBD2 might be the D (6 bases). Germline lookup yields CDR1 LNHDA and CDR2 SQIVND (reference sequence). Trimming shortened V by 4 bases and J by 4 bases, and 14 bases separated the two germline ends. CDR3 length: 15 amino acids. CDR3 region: CASSRTTMGYNEQFF. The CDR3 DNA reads TGTGCCAGTAGTAGGACTACAATGGGATACAATGAGCAGTTCTTC.

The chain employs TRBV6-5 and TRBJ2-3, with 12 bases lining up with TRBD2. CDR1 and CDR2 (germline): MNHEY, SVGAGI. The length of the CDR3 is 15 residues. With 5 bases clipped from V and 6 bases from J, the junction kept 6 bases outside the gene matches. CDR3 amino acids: CASSPLAGGPDTQYF. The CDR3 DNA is TGTGCCAGCAGTCCCCTAGCGGGGGGGCCTGATACGCAGTATTTT.

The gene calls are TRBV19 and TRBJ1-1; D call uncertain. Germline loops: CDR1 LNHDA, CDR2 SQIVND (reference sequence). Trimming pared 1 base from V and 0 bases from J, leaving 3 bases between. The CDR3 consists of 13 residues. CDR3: CASSIVVNTEAFF. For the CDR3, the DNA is TGTGCCAGTAGTATAGTCGTGAACACTGAAGCTTTCTTT.